Presented here are 27 T cell receptor beta chains from one specimen sequenced in a study of cytomegalovirus exposure and HLA in healthy donors. In the PCR, 60 Vbeta and 13 Jbeta primers were used. Here immunoSEQ multiplex PCR was the method, and the copy in TCRdb shows in-frame clones only, minus some. The sample lists 98,000 or so clones; around 80% were seen once. Sample: PBMCs. The receptors originated from a man in his 60s in good health and CMV-seropositive.

The DNA for the CDR3 is TGTGCCAGCAGCAAGGACAACCGTGACTATGGCTACACCTTC. Amino acid sequence: CASSKDNRDYGYTF. The rearrangement joins TRBV25-1 to TRBJ1-2, with D possibly matching TRBD1 (5 bases). Germline V gene lookup returns CDR1 MGHDK and CDR2 SYGVNS. The length of the CDR3 is 14 residues. V gave up 6 bases and J gave up 3 bases, with 14 bases separating them.

This sequence joins TRBV29-1 and TRBJ2-3; the D gene is possibly TRBD1 (5 bases). Germline-derived CDR1 and CDR2 are SQVTM and ANQGSEA. This CDR3 comprises 13 residues. V was clipped by 4 bases and J by 2 bases, with 10 bases between them. The CDR3 bases are TGCAGCGTTGTGCCAGGGCCCACAGATACGCAGTATTTT. Translating gives CSVVPGPTDTQYF.

This chain joins TRBV27 and TRBJ2-3, with TRBD2 identical over 8 bases. The V and J ends lost 0 bases and 1 base, in that order; junction bases with no gene match: 6. CDR3 length equals 17 residues. Germline V gene data show CDR1 as MNHEY and CDR2 as SMNVEV (reference sequence). CDR3 in amino acids: CASSLSALTSGTDTQYF. The CDR3 DNA reads as TGTGCCAGCAGTTTATCCGCCCTGACTAGCGGCACAGATACGCAGTATTTT.

The V gene is TRBV4-2, the J gene TRBJ2-4; 8 bases align to TRBD1. V was clipped by 2 bases and J by 6 bases; unmatched bases: 3. CDR3 length equals 14 residues. Germline CDR1 LGHNA, CDR2 YNFKEQ. The CDR3 nucleotides read TGTGCCAGCAGCCAACGGACAGGGCCAAACATTCAGTACTTC. It yields the protein CASSQRTGPNIQYF.

The gene calls are TRBV7-6 and TRBJ2-2; the D gene is possibly TRBD1 (5 bases). Trimming left V 6 bases short and J 8 bases short, with 16 bases between. The CDR3 loop spans 14 amino acids. Germline CDR1 reads SGHVS; CDR2 reads FNYEAQ. CDR3 in DNA: TGTGCCAGCAGTTCCAAAGGGGTGATTGGGGAGCTGTTTTTT. Protein product: CASSSKGVIGELFF. The full variable domain, rest sourced from reference TRBV7-6 and TRBJ2-2, is GAGVSQSPRYKVTKRGQDVALRCDPISGHVSLYWYRQALGQGPEFLTYFNYEAQQDKSGLPNDRFSAERPEGSISTLTIQRTEQRDSAMYRCASSSKGVIGELFFGEGSRLTVL.

This clone was counted only a few times. The rearrangement joins TRBV18 to TRBJ1-2; a possible D gene is TRBD1 (6 bases). Trimming shortened V by 4 bases and J by 8 bases, and 14 bases separated the two germline ends. The CDR3 is 13 residues long. Germline CDR1 reads KGHSH; CDR2 reads LQKENI. The CDR3 is CASSLQGIDGYTF. CDR3 coding DNA: TGTGCCAGCTCACTACAGGGCATCGACGGCTACACCTTC. The variable domain in full, completed from reference TRBV18 and TRBJ1-2, reads NAGVMQNPRHLVRRRGQEARLRCSPMKGHSHVYWYRQLPEEGLKFMVYLQKENIIDESGMPKERFSAEFPKEGPSILRIQQVVRGDSAAYFCASSLQGIDGYTFGSGTRLTVV.

The CDR3 loop reads CASSYSGGGEKLFF. CDR3 DNA sequence: TGTGCCAGCAGTTACTCCGGGGGTGGCGAAAAACTGTTTTTT. The chain couples TRBV6-6 to TRBJ1-4, with a tentative D call TRBD1 (5 bases). V lost 0 bases to trimming and J lost 8 bases, with 10 bases between them. The CDR3 loop spans 14 amino acids. The V gene's germline CDR1 is MNHNY and CDR2 SVGAGI (reference sequence).

This clone was detected once. The CDR3: CASSLAIPGGNTGELFF. Written as DNA, the CDR3 is TGTGCCAGCAGCTTAGCGATCCCGGGGGGGAACACCGGGGAGCTGTTTTTT. The J gene is TRBJ2-2, the V gene TRBV7-6; 7 nucleotides align to TRBD2. The CDR3 runs 17 residues. Germline V lookup: CDR1 SGHVS, CDR2 FNYEAQ. The ends lost 0 bases at V and 1 base at J; junction bases unmatched: 5.

This clone was observed a single time. CDR3 in amino acids: CATARGNYEQYF. The CDR3 nucleotides read TGTGCCACAGCGCGGGGCAACTACGAGCAGTACTTC. This chain links TRBV15 with TRBJ2-7; maybe TRBD2 (6 bases). With 9 bases removed from V and 3 bases from J, the gap between germline ends came to 12 bases. The CDR3 contains 12 residues. The germline CDR1 and CDR2 sequences are LNHNV and YYDKDF (reference sequence).

The chain has TRBV6-1 and TRBJ2-1; 10 bases are shared with TRBD2. The length of the CDR3 is 15 residues. The junction had 0 bases not matched to a gene; V was cut back by 3 bases and J by 1 base. Germline CDR1 MNHNS, CDR2 SASEGT. CDR3 in amino acids: CASSETSGSYNEQFF. The CDR3 bases are TGTGCCAGCAGTGAGACTAGCGGGTCCTACAATGAGCAGTTCTTC.

The V gene is TRBV5-4, the J gene TRBJ2-2; the match to TRBD2 covers 7 bases. Germline CDR1 is SGHNT and CDR2 is YYREEE (reference sequence). The CDR3 loop spans 15 amino acids. Unmatched junction bases numbered 9, after V lost 6 bases and J lost 4 bases. CDR3 loop: CASTEAGLFTGELFF. The CDR3 DNA sequence: TGTGCCAGCACCGAAGCGGGACTGTTCACCGGGGAGCTGTTTTTT.

The genes are TRBV6-1 and TRBJ2-1, with a tentative D call TRBD1 (6 bases). The CDR3 has 14 residues. Trimming removed 10 bases at V and 3 bases at J, with 16 bases between. Germline V CDR1 and CDR2: MNHNS, SASEGT. CDR3 residues: CATTQGWYYNEQFF. In nucleotides, the CDR3 is TGTGCCACGACACAGGGATGGTACTACAATGAGCAGTTCTTC.

The chain recombines TRBV4-3 with TRBJ2-7; D is uncertain. This CDR3 comprises 14 residues. Trimming removed 2 bases from V and 2 bases from J, with 10 bases in between. Looked up from germline, CDR1 is LGHNA and CDR2 is YSLEER. Here the CDR3 reads CASSQSFSTYEQYF. The CDR3 coding sequence is TGCGCCAGCAGCCAATCCTTCAGTACCTACGAGCAGTACTTC.

The chain links TRBV10-3 to TRBJ2-1; perhaps TRBD2 as D (5 bases). The CDR3 has 13 amino acids. The V and J ends lost 4 bases and 6 bases respectively, with 10 bases between them. Germline V CDR1 and CDR2: ENHRY, SYGVKD. CDR3 DNA sequence: TGTGCCATCAGTGTTATTGAGGGCAATGAGCAGTTCTTC. This encodes CAISVIEGNEQFF.

The CDR3 region has the DNA TGTGCCAGCAGCGTAGGTGACAGGGGCTACGAGCAGTACTTC. Its translation: CASSVGDRGYEQYF. The rearrangement joins TRBV9 to TRBJ2-7, with 8 bases aligning to TRBD1. CDR3 length equals 14 residues. Trimming removed 0 bases from V and 3 bases from J; junction bases left unmatched: 2. Germline V gives CDR1 SGDLS, CDR2 YYNGEE. Complete variable domain (other parts from reference TRBV9 and TRBJ2-7): DSGVTQTPKHLITATGQRVTLRCSPRSGDLSVYWYQQSLDQGLQFLIQYYNGEERAKGNILERFSAQQFPDLHSELNLSSLELGDSALYFCASSVGDRGYEQYFGPGTRLTVT.

V and J are TRBV4-3 and TRBJ2-7, with D uncertain. Germline V gene sequence: CDR1 LGHNA, CDR2 YSLEER. Trimming left V 1 base short and J 3 bases short, with 7 bases between. The CDR3 is 13 amino acids. The CDR3 sequence: CASSQVTDYEQYF. CDR3 sequence (DNA): TGCGCCAGCAGCCAAGTCACAGACTACGAGCAGTACTTC.

This clone showed up just once. At one of its ends the junction is not consistent with the germline gene, which may arise from a read error. The V and J genes are TRBV7-7 and TRBJ2-1, with 11 nucleotides matching TRBD2. Germline CDR1 SSHAT, CDR2 FNYEAQ (reference sequence). This CDR3 spans 17 amino acids. The CDR3 loop is CASSVGLAESSYNEQFF. CDR3 nucleotides: TGTGCTAGCAGCGTGGGACTAGCGGAGAGCTCCTACAATGAGCAGTTCTTC.

The V gene is TRBV19, the J gene TRBJ1-3; no reliable D call. Germline CDR1 reads LNHDA; CDR2 reads SQIVND (reference sequence). The CDR3 is 14 amino acids. The V gene lost 7 bases and the J gene lost 3 bases, with 13 bases spanning the gap. CDR3 amino acids: CASNDPPGGNTIYF. The CDR3 nucleotides are TGTGCCAGTAACGACCCCCCGGGTGGAAACACCATATATTTT.

This clone was counted a few times. One junction end does not reproduce the germline sequence, and a read error may be involved. The gene calls are TRBV5-4 and TRBJ1-1; the match to TRBD1 covers 9 bases. The CDR3 has 14 residues. The germline CDR1 and CDR2 sequences are SGHNT and YYREEE (reference sequence). In DNA form, the CDR3 reads TGTGCCAGCAGCTCCGGACAGGGGAACATTGAAGCTTTCTTT. Amino acid sequence: CASSSGQGNIEAFF.

This chain uses TRBV10-3 with TRBJ2-1; the match to TRBD2 covers 13 bases. The V segment lost 3 bases and the J segment 5 bases; nucleotides outside the gene matches: 4. Germline V CDR1 and CDR2: ENHRY, SYGVKD. The CDR3 length is 16 residues. CDR3 sequence: CAISETGTSGNNEQFF. CDR3 nucleotides: TGTGCCATCAGTGAAACCGGGACTAGCGGGAACAATGAGCAGTTCTTC.

The chain joins TRBV6-5 to TRBJ2-7; 8 positions match TRBD1. CDR3 size: 14 residues. V lost 2 bases to trimming and J lost 6 bases; unmatched junction nucleotides: 6. Looked up from germline, CDR1 is MNHEY and CDR2 is SVGAGI. CDR3 loop: CASSYGQGVGEQYF. Here the CDR3 DNA reads TGTGCCAGCAGTTACGGACAGGGTGTGGGCGAGCAGTACTTC.

The chain combines TRBV27 with TRBJ2-2; 12 nucleotides agree with TRBD2. V shed 2 bases and J 10 bases; nucleotides not matched to a gene: 11. The CDR3 covers 17 residues. The germline gives CDR1 MNHEY, CDR2 SMNVEV (reference sequence). The CDR3: CASSLGRGLAGSVELFF. DNA of the CDR3: TGTGCCAGCAGTTTAGGCCGAGGACTAGCGGGGAGTGTGGAGCTGTTTTTT.

The chain joins TRBV6-5 to TRBJ1-2, with unresolved D. Trimming took off 5 bases at V and 1 base at J, with 8 bases between the two ends. The germline CDR1 and CDR2 sequences are MNHEY and SVGAGI. The CDR3 has 13 amino acids. The CDR3 DNA reads as TGTGCCAGCAGTGAAAGGAGTAACTATGGCTACACCTTC. Translated, it gives CASSERSNYGYTF.

The chain uses TRBV29-1 and TRBJ1-2, with 7 bases that match TRBD1. Germline-derived CDR1 and CDR2 are SQVTM and ANQGSEA. The CDR3 spans 13 residues. The ends lost 6 bases at V and 5 bases at J; junction bases unmatched: 9. For the CDR3, the DNA is TGCAGCGTCCTCCGGGACAGCATATATGGCTACACCTTC. This codes for CSVLRDSIYGYTF.

A few counts support this clone. The chain recombines TRBV2 with TRBJ1-3; D is uncertain. In germline, CDR1 is SNHLY, CDR2 FYNNEI. The CDR3 consists of 12 residues. The germline V and J ends were trimmed by 5 bases and 3 bases, with 5 bases remaining between them. CDR3 in amino acids: CASSLSGNTIYF. The CDR3 region has the DNA TGTGCCAGCAGTCTCAGTGGAAACACCATATATTTT.

This chain joins TRBV5-4 and TRBJ1-2; no reliable D call. Germline CDR1 SGHNT, CDR2 YYREEE (reference sequence). CDR3 length equals 16 residues. Trimming removed 0 bases from V and 7 bases from J, with 19 bases in between. CDR3 nucleotides: TGTGCCAGCAGCTTGGCGGGGATCGAGAGGAAGGGTGGCTACACCTTC. It encodes CASSLAGIERKGGYTF.

As DNA, the CDR3 is TGTGCCAGCAGCCCCCAGGGGTATGACTACGAGCAGTACTTC. Translation: CASSPQGYDYEQYF. The chain couples TRBV5-6 to TRBJ2-7; D might be TRBD1 (6 bases). Trimming stripped 4 bases from V and 3 bases from J, with 14 bases between. The CDR3 extends over 14 amino acids. Germline CDR1 SGHDT, CDR2 YYEEEE.